Presented here are 12 T cell receptor beta chains from one specimen sequenced in a study of T cell repertoires in urothelial bladder cancer. Profiled with immunoSEQ multiplex PCR; TCRdb holds only in-frame clones, not every one. The sample has 9,500 to 13,000 clones, more than 60% seen once. The sample comprised tumor-infiltrating cells from bladder cancer. All receptors derive from a human donor with a benign inflammatory bladder lesion.

The CDR3 bases are TGCGCCAGCAGACTCAGAGGGCGGTTGAACACTGAAGCTTTCTTT. Protein product: CASRLRGRLNTEAFF. The chain carries TRBV5-1 and TRBJ1-1; the D is unclear. V was cut by 5 bases and J by 0 bases, with 14 bases left in between. Per the germline V gene, CDR1 is SGHRS and CDR2 is YFSETQ. The CDR3 runs to 15 residues. Together with reference TRBV5-1 and TRBJ1-1, the CDR3 gives the full variable domain: KAGVTQTPRYLIKTRGQQVTLSCSPISGHRSVSWYQQTPGQGLQFLFEYFSETQRNKGNFPGRFSGRQFSNSRSEMNVSTLELGDSALYLCASRLRGRLNTEAFFGQGTRLTVV.

CDR3 in DNA: TGTGCCATCGGTCTGGGGAATGGACCCGGGGAGCTGTTTTTT. This codes for CAIGLGNGPGELFF. The chain employs TRBV10-3 and TRBJ2-2, with unresolved D. Germline V gene lookup returns CDR1 ENHRY and CDR2 SYGVKD. Trimming pared 8 bases from V and 6 bases from J, leaving 16 bases between. This CDR3 is built from 14 residues.

This sequence joins TRBV12-2 and TRBJ2-2; TRBD2, the table's D call, lacks a check against the DNA. TRBV12-2 is deemed a pseudogene. The CDR3 spans 11 residues. The CDR3 coding sequence is TGTGCAAGTCGACTCACCGGGGAGCTGTTTTTT. It codes for CASRLTGELFF.

The V call is TRBV6-6, the J call TRBJ2-1; D is ambiguous. CDR1 MNHNY and CDR2 SVGAGI come from the germline V gene (reference sequence). This CDR3 comprises 13 residues. V dropped 5 bases and J dropped 0 bases, with 5 bases sitting between them. CDR3 nucleotide sequence: TGTGCCAGCAGTCAAGACTCCTACAATGAGCAGTTCTTC. Translation gives CASSQDSYNEQFF.

In its sample, this clone was seen a few times. The chain combines TRBV9 with TRBJ2-2; 11 bases map to TRBD2. Germline trimming cut 3 bases from V and 3 bases from J; bases unmatched to any gene: 1. Germline CDR1 SGDLS, CDR2 YYNGEE. The CDR3 runs to 15 residues. DNA for the CDR3: TGTGCCAGCAGCGAACTAGCGGGGGACACCGGGGAGCTGTTTTTT. This sequence encodes CASSELAGDTGELFF.

CDR3: CASSQAGTGRNGYTF. CDR3 bases: TGCGCCAGCAGCCAAGCTGGGACAGGGAGGAATGGCTACACCTTC. The V call is TRBV4-1, the J call TRBJ1-2; 9 bases agree with TRBD1. The germline V gene encodes CDR1 MGHRA and CDR2 YSYEKL. Trimming removed 1 base from V and 6 bases from J; junction bases left unmatched: 6. This CDR3 is 15 amino acids long.

By proportion, this clone is medium-sized (0.01 to 0.1%). V is TRBV7-3 and J is TRBJ2-5; D is ambiguous. Trimming took off 3 bases at V and 5 bases at J, with 13 bases between the two ends. Looked up from germline, CDR1 is SGHTA and CDR2 is FQGTGA. The length of the CDR3 is 14 residues. Here the CDR3 DNA reads TGTGCCAGCAGCTTCGGTGGTAGGAAGGAGACCCAGTACTTC. It is translated as CASSFGGRKETQYF.

The chain has TRBV5-5 and TRBJ2-2; tentative D call: TRBD2 (7 bases). Trimming pared 0 bases from V and 2 bases from J, leaving 11 bases between. Germline values: CDR1 SGHKS, CDR2 YYEKEE (reference sequence). The CDR3 is made up of 16 amino acids. CDR3 in amino acids: CASSLVAGANTGELFF. In DNA form, the CDR3 reads TGTGCCAGCAGCTTGGTTGCGGGGGCCAACACCGGGGAGCTGTTTTTT.

This clone was detected once. The chain is built from TRBV30 and TRBJ2-5; 10 bases map to TRBD2. The ends lost 5 bases at V and 4 bases at J; junction bases unmatched: 10. The germline CDR1 and CDR2 sequences are GTSNPN and SVGIG (reference sequence). This CDR3 is built from 15 residues. CDR3 in DNA: TGTGCCTGGGGGGCCGGGACTAGCGATTCAGAGACCCAGTACTTC. This codes for CAWGAGTSDSETQYF.

CDR3 DNA: TGTGCCACACACCGAGACAACACCGGGGAGCTGTTTTTT. Protein product: CATHRDNTGELFF. The chain couples TRBV6-6 to TRBJ2-2; D uncertain. Germline values: CDR1 MNHNY, CDR2 SVGAGI (reference sequence). The CDR3 sequence is 13 residues long. V was cut by 10 bases and J by 2 bases, with 11 bases left in between.

The V gene is TRBV7-3, the J gene TRBJ2-7; tentatively, D is TRBD2 (5 bases). V gave up 2 bases and J gave up 4 bases, with 9 bases separating them. CDR1 and CDR2 from the germline V gene are SGHTA and FQGTGA. The CDR3 spans 13 residues. The CDR3 DNA is TGTGCCAGCAGCTTACGGACGGGGTACGAGCAGTACTTC. It is translated as CASSLRTGYEQYF.

The sample holds a few counts of this clone. The CDR3 is CASSPLRGGQDTQYF. DNA for the CDR3: TGTGCCAGCAGCCCTCTTCGGGGGGGGCAGGATACGCAGTATTTT. This chain links TRBV7-3 with TRBJ2-3; 8 bases map to TRBD2. CDR1 SGHTA and CDR2 FQGTGA come from the germline V gene. The V and J ends lost 5 bases and 6 bases, in that order; junction bases with no gene match: 10. The CDR3 length is 15 residues.